This T cell receptor beta chain was sequenced in a study of T cell responses to AZD1222 COVID-19 vaccine. Study results and limitations: Mostly white British, mostly female donors; authors suggested clonal diversity may be underestimated.

Profiled with immunoSEQ multiplex PCR; TCRdb holds only in-frame clones, not every one. The sample has under 200,000 clones, roughly 94% seen once. Trimming removed 5 bases from V and 0 bases from J, with 13 bases in between. CDR1 is LNHDA, CDR2 SQIVND, per germline (reference sequence). The CDR3 has 15 amino acids. Concerning this clone itself: Its antigen is currently unknown.

The sequence derives from an adult in good health. The sample in question was peripheral blood, obtained on day 0 of AZD1222 vaccination. The rearrangement links TRBV19 to TRBJ1-1, with D unresolved. The CDR3, as DNA: TGTGCCAGTAGTTCCCGGGAAGTCATGAACACTGAAGCTTTCTTT. Its protein is CASSSREVMNTEAFF.